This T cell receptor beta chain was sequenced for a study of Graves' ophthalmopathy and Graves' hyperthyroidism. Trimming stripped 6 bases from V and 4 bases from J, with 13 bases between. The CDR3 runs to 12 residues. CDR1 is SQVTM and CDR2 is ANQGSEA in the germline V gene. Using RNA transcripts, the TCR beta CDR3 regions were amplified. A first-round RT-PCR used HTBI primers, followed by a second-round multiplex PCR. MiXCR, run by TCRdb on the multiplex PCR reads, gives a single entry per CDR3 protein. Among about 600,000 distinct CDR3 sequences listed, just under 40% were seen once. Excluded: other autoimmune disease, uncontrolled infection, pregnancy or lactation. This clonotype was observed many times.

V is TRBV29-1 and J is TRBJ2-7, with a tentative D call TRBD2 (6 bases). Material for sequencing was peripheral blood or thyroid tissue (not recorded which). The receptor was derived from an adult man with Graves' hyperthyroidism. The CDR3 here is CSVTDAGYEQYF. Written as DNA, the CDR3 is TGCAGCGTGACTGACGCGGGGTACGAGCAGTACTTC.